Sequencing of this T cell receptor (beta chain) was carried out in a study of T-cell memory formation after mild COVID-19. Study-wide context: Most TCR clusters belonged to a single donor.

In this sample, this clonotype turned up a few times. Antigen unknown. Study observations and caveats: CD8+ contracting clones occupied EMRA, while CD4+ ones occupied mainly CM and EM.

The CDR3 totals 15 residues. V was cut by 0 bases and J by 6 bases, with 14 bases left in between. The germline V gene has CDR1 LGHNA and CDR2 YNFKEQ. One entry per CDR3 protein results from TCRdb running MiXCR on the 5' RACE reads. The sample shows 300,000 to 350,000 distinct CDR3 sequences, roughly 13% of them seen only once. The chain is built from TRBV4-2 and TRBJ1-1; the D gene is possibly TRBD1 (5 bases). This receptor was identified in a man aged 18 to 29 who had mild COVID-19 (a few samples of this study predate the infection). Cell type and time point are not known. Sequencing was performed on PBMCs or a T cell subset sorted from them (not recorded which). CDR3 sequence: CASSQDVGRSAEAFF. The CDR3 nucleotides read TGTGCCAGCAGCCAAGATGTGGGGCGGAGCGCTGAAGCTTTCTTT.